This T cell receptor beta chain was captured by sequencing in a study of T cells after yellow fever vaccination. Overall study results and limits: Primary-vaccination clones mostly resurfaced post-booster (nearly 97% CD4, just under 90% CD8). FACS-sorted repertoires might harbor abundant contaminating clonotypes from the bulk population.

Losses at the gene ends were 2 bases for V and 5 bases for J; bases not matched to a gene: 6. Germline-derived CDR1 and CDR2 are MGHRA and YSYEKL. The CDR3 extends over 15 amino acids. As for this clonotype: The antigen remains unidentified.

Via MiXCR, TCRdb re-called the 5' RACE reads, giving one row per CDR3 protein. The sample lists around 120,000 distinct CDR3 sequences; roughly 15% were seen once. The chain carries TRBV4-1 and TRBJ1-2; 9 nucleotides align to TRBD1. The source was CD8+ T cells sorted from PBMCs, collected 5 days after the yellow fever booster vaccination. The TCR was taken from a man between 18 and 29 years old who received the YFV17D yellow fever vaccine. CDR3 sequence reads: CASSQITGTGYGYTF. The CDR3 nucleotides are TGCGCCAGCAGCCAAATTACAGGGACAGGGTATGGCTACACCTTC.